This T cell receptor beta chain was observed in a study of response to subunit inactivated influenza vaccine. Findings and caveats of the study: T cells newly recruited by each seasonal influenza vaccination are few, the authors suggested.

TCRdb reprocessed the RT-PCR reads with MiXCR, giving one entry per CDR3 protein. The sample records about 780,000 distinct CDR3 sequences, about 18% being singletons. CDR3 length: 18 residues. Between the trimmed V and J ends, which lost 4 bases and 0 bases, there was a span of 16 bases. The V gene's germline CDR1 is LGHNA and CDR2 YNFKEQ. This clonotype occurred a few times. The antigen remains undetermined. The clonotype was recovered from a man aged 50 or older who received an inactivated influenza vaccine. This specimen consisted of PBMCs from blood, obtained 5 to 6 days after vaccination. V and J are TRBV4-2 and TRBJ1-6, with a weak D call TRBD1 (5 bases). CDR3 coding DNA: TGTGCCAGCAGCCTTACTGGACAAGAGAGCTCCTATAATTCACCCCTCCACTTT. Translating gives CASSLTGQESSYNSPLHF.